This TCR beta chain was sequenced during a study of regulatory T cells in long-lasting Graves disease. Time point denoted: newly diagnosed GD, antithyroid drugs for less than 3 months. PBMCs were the source of the RNA used for TCR sequencing. It was an endocrinology department in Xi'an, China, that provided the patients. There are 15 residues in the CDR3. CDR1 is KGHDR, CDR2 SFDVKD, per germline. V lost 4 bases and J 6 bases, leaving 14 bases between the germline ends. Combining iRepertoire HTBI primers with Arm-PCR of CDR3 regions, the authors built TCR beta libraries. MiXCR was run by TCRdb on the multiplex PCR reads, yielding one entry per CDR3 protein. The sample carries 350,000 to 550,000 distinct CDR3 sequences, approximately 15% recorded once. The sample was also reused in another study, on T cells in Graves' hyperthyroidism and ophthalmopathy.

This TCR was recovered from a woman aged 45-65 years with Graves disease. This rearrangement joins TRBV24-1 to TRBJ1-4, with D maybe TRBD1 (5 bases). Sequencing was performed on peripheral blood mononuclear cells (PBMCs), taken at new diagnosis, from a patient treated with antithyroid drugs. In nucleotides, the CDR3 is TGTGCCACCAGTGACTCCGGGACGCAGGATGAAAAACTGTTTTTT. Encoded protein: CATSDSGTQDEKLFF.